The T cell receptor beta chain described here comes from a study of T cells after yellow fever vaccination. This clonotype was seen more than once but under ten times. TCRdb redid the calling of the 5' RACE reads with MiXCR, one entry per CDR3 protein. The data hold some 390,000 distinct CDR3 sequences, with about 6.2% observed a single time. Germline CDR1 and CDR2: SGHAT and FQNNGV. The CDR3 extends over 14 amino acids. V lost 3 bases to trimming and J lost 10 bases, with 16 bases between them. The clonotype comes from a man between 25 and 39 years old who received the YFV17D yellow fever vaccine. The rearrangement uses TRBV11-2 and TRBJ2-1; D could derive from TRBD1 or TRBD2 (6 bases each). The input for sequencing was PBMCs, taken 5 days after the yellow fever booster vaccination. The CDR3 spells CASSLGWGAREQFF. CDR3 in DNA: TGTGCCAGCAGCTTGGGTTGGGGGGCGCGGGAGCAGTTCTTC.